The present TCR beta chain was sequenced within a study of CD8+ T cells in alopecia areata. Study-level results: Sequencing of scalp samples also includes resident alphabeta T cells from normal skin. On tofacitinib, scalp clonality and expanded CD8+ clones among top 100 fell significantly.

Extracted RNA was reverse transcribed into cDNA, the sequencing template. Here immunoSEQ multiplex PCR was the method, and the copy in TCRdb shows in-frame clones only, minus some. The sample lists about 180,000 clones, about 53% occurring once. CDR1 and CDR2 from the germline V gene are SGHRS and YFSETQ. This CDR3 is 16 amino acids long. V lost 6 bases to trimming and J lost 1 base, with 17 bases between them. On this clone: Its antigen is still unknown.

Treatment given: oral pan-JAK inhibitor, 5-10 mg twice daily. This receptor was identified in a human donor with alopecia areata. The chain couples TRBV5-1 to TRBJ2-1, with D possibly TRBD2 on 5 matching bases. The material sequenced was CD8+ T cells sorted from blood, taken at week 24, from a patient treated with tofacitinib. The CDR3: CASMAHGERSYNEQFF. The CDR3, as DNA: TGCGCCAGCATGGCTCACGGGGAAAGGTCCTACAATGAGCAGTTCTTC.